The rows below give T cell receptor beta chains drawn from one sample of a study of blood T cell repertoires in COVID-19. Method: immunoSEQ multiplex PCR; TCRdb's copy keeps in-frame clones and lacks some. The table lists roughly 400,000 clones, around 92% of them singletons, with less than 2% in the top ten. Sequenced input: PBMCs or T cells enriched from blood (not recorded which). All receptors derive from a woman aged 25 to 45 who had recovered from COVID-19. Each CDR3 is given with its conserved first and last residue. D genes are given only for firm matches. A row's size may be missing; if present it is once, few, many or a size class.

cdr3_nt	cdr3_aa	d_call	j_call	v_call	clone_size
TGTGCCAGCAGCTTAGTGGGGCGCCAGATTCTTAGCAATCAGCCCCAGCATTTT	CASSLVGRQILSNQPQHF	-	TRBJ1-5	TRBV7-8	-
TGTGCCATCAGCGTAGATGTCGAGACCCAGTACTTC	CAISVDVETQYF	-	TRBJ2-5	TRBV10-3	-
TGTGCCACCAGCAGAGATCTGGGACTCCTGAACACCATATATTTT	CATSRDLGLLNTIYF	-	TRBJ1-3	TRBV15	-
TGTGCCAGCAGTTCCGAGCCCTTTAATGAAAAACTGTTTTTT	CASSSEPFNEKLFF	-	TRBJ1-4	TRBV6-5	-
TGTGCCAGCAGTATACAGGGGATTAATGAAAAACTGTTTTTT	CASSIQGINEKLFF	TRBD1	TRBJ1-4	TRBV2	-
TGTGCCAGCAGTTGGAGCCGGGATACACTTGGAAACACCATATATTTT	CASSWSRDTLGNTIYF	-	TRBJ1-3	TRBV6-2/TRBV6-3	once
TGTGCCAGCAGCCAAGATTGGGTAGCGGGAGACTATGAGCAGTTCTTC	CASSQDWVAGDYEQFF	TRBD2	TRBJ2-1	TRBV4-2	once
TGTGCCAGTGGGACAGCTAACTATGGCTACACCTTC	CASGTANYGYTF	TRBD1	TRBJ1-2	TRBV19	-
TGTGCCAGCAGCGCCATAGATAATAATGAAAAACTGTTTTTT	CASSAIDNNEKLFF	-	TRBJ1-4	TRBV2	-
TGTGCCAGCAGCCCATCGCCGGGAACTATCTCTGGAAACACCATATATTTT	CASSPSPGTISGNTIYF	-	TRBJ1-3	TRBV5-6	-
TGCGCCAGCAGTAGGCAAGCGGAGGACCTTAAGCAGTTCTTC	CASSRQAEDLKQFF	-	TRBJ2-1	TRBV10-1	once
TGTGCCTGGAGTGTGGGCAGGGGGGCGAACACCGGGGAGCTGTTTTTT	CAWSVGRGANTGELFF	-	TRBJ2-2	TRBV30	once
TGTGCCAGCAGCCGACTAGCGGGAGGGAATGACAATGAGCAGTTCTTC	CASSRLAGGNDNEQFF	TRBD2	TRBJ2-1	TRBV7-8	-
TGTGCCAGCTCACCGCTCAGGGGGTACGGCACTGAAGCTTTCTTT	CASSPLRGYGTEAFF	TRBD1	TRBJ1-1	TRBV18	-
TGTGCCAGCAGTCTTGGCCCAGGACCCCTCCACTTT	CASSLGPGPLHF	-	TRBJ1-6	TRBV27	-
TGTGCCAGCAGCTTAAGCAGGGGGAATGAGCCCCAGCATTTT	CASSLSRGNEPQHF	TRBD1	TRBJ1-5	TRBV7-9	-
TGTGCCAGCAGCCAAGATGGGGCCAGGGCCCGTTCCTACGAGCAGTACTTC	CASSQDGARARSYEQYF	-	TRBJ2-7	TRBV3-1/TRBV3-2	-
TGTGCCAGCAAGGGACAGGGTGTCGAGACCCAGTACTTC	CASKGQGVETQYF	TRBD1	TRBJ2-5	TRBV6-5	-
TGTGCCTGGAGTCAAGGGGGCACCGGGGAGCTGTTTTTT	CAWSQGGTGELFF	-	TRBJ2-2	TRBV30	-
TGTGCCAGCAGCCAAGATTCAGCAGGGTACGAGAATGGCTACACCTTC	CASSQDSAGYENGYTF	-	TRBJ1-2	TRBV14	-
TGTGCCAGCAGCAAATTAGAGGGAAGGGGGCGTTGGTCCTATGGCTACACCTTC	CASSKLEGRGRWSYGYTF	-	TRBJ1-2	TRBV21-1	-
TGTGCCATCGGGACTAGCGGAGACGCGAACACCGGGGAGCTGTTTTTT	CAIGTSGDANTGELFF	TRBD2	TRBJ2-2	TRBV10-3	-
TGTGCCAGCAGCCAACGGACAGGGGCTGAAGCTTTCTTT	CASSQRTGAEAFF	TRBD1	TRBJ1-1	TRBV7-2	-
TGTGCCAGCTCACGGGGGGGGTTACCCCAGCATTTT	CASSRGGLPQHF	-	TRBJ1-5	TRBV18	-
TGTGCCAGCAGCTACACGGGGGGACAAGAGACCCAGTACTTC	CASSYTGGQETQYF	TRBD2	TRBJ2-5	TRBV7-9	-
TGTGCCTGGAGTGTAGGTAGCGGGGCTGAGACCCAGTACTTC	CAWSVGSGAETQYF	TRBD2	TRBJ2-5	TRBV30	-
TGTGCCAGTCGGCCATCCACGGCGGGCAATCAGCCCCAGCATTTT	CASRPSTAGNQPQHF	-	TRBJ1-5	TRBV19	-